The 21 T cell receptor beta chains below come from one sample, sequenced in a study of metastatic and nonmetastatic thyroid tumors. MiXCR was used by TCRdb to re-call the PCR reads. The sample carries tens of thousands of clones, 18% recorded once. Prior to thyroid surgery, none of the patients had received any treatment. The sample taken for sequencing was blood. Receptors were obtained from a female donor with papillary thyroid cancer or a benign thyroid nodule (not recorded which). Some clones in this sample may be carry-over from other donors' samples.

This clone is termed medium-sized. This chain uses TRBV6-5 with TRBJ1-4, with a weak D call TRBD1 (5 bases). V gave up 2 bases and J gave up 8 bases, with 15 bases separating them. Germline-derived CDR1 and CDR2 are MNHEY and SVGAGI. CDR3 size: 15 residues. The CDR3 loop is CASSYKSGQGEKLFF. CDR3 DNA sequence: TGTGCCAGCAGTTACAAGTCAGGGCAAGGAGAAAAACTGTTTTTT.

This clone has at least ten counts. The genes are TRBV20-1 and TRBJ1-5; 10 positions match TRBD1. This CDR3 region has 16 residues. CDR1 is DFQATT and CDR2 is SNEGSKA in the germline V gene (reference sequence). Trimming cost V 5 bases and J 3 bases; bases outside gene matches: 10. DNA of the CDR3: TGCAGTGCTCTCCCCCCCGGGACAGGGGCCAATCAGCCCCAGCATTTT. Its protein is CSALPPGTGANQPQHF.

This clone occurred a few times. This chain uses TRBV10-1 with TRBJ2-3, with D possibly matching TRBD1 (6 bases). Germline V CDR1 and CDR2: WNHNN, SYGVQD (reference sequence). The germline V and J ends were trimmed by 2 bases and 9 bases, with 9 bases remaining between them. This CDR3 is 12 amino acids long. The CDR3 nucleotides are TGCGCCAGCAGTGAGGCAGGGGACACGCAGTATTTT. It encodes CASSEAGDTQYF.

This clone is classed as medium-sized. The chain employs TRBV6-1 and TRBJ1-2; TRBD1 agrees at 9 bases. Trimming at V came to 4 bases and at J to 5 bases, leaving 2 bases not matched to a gene. Germline-derived CDR1 and CDR2 are MNHNS and SASEGT. The CDR3 length is 13 residues. The CDR3 region is CASSAGTGYGYTF. The CDR3 nucleotides are TGTGCCAGCAGTGCCGGGACAGGGTATGGCTACACCTTC.

This clone was detected many times. CDR3 nucleotide sequence: TGTGCCCCAGAGGGGGTCTACGAGCAGTACTTC. Translating gives CAPEGVYEQYF. The chain joins TRBV5-5 to TRBJ2-7; D perhaps matches TRBD1 (6 bases). The CDR3 covers 11 residues. Trimming pared 10 bases from V and 3 bases from J, leaving 11 bases between. Germline CDR1 is SGHKS and CDR2 is YYEKEE (reference sequence).

In this sample, this clone turned up many times. The junction shows a germline mismatch at one end, possibly a read error. The chain links TRBV7-3 to TRBJ1-1, with D unclear. The germline CDR1 and CDR2 sequences are SGHTA and FQGTGA. This CDR3 has 14 residues. The CDR3 region has the DNA TGTGCCAGCAGCCTGTCCGGGGAGAACTCTGAAGCTTTCTTT. Protein sequence: CASSLSGENSEAFF.

This clone occurred many times. The chain has TRBV30 and TRBJ1-2; D is uncertain. V lost 5 bases, J lost 11 bases, and 24 bases lay in between. Germline V gene lookup returns CDR1 GTSNPN and CDR2 SVGIG (reference sequence). The CDR3 is 14 residues long. CDR3: CAWSLTPGNSRYTF. CDR3 nucleotides: TGTGCCTGGTCTCTCACCCCGGGGAACAGTCGGTACACCTTC. Together with reference TRBV30 and TRBJ1-2, the CDR3 gives the full variable domain: SQTIHQWPATLVQPVGSPLSLECTVEGTSNPNLYWYRQAAGRGLQLLFYSVGIGQISSEVPQNLSASRPQDRQFILSSKKLLLSDSGFYLCAWSLTPGNSRYTFGSGTRLTVV.

This clone was picked up a small number of times. The chain recombines TRBV5-4 with TRBJ2-3; D gene unclear. The germline V and J ends were trimmed by 4 bases and 0 bases, with 6 bases remaining between them. This CDR3 has 13 residues. Germline V gene data show CDR1 as SGHNT and CDR2 as YYREEE (reference sequence). This chain's CDR3 is CASSPPSTDTQYF. For the CDR3, the DNA is TGTGCCAGCAGCCCCCCGAGCACAGATACGCAGTATTTT.

This clone was picked up many times. The CDR3 DNA is TGCAGTGCTAGCCACGACAACTACAATGAGCAGTTCTTC. Amino acids: CSASHDNYNEQFF. The chain uses TRBV20-1 and TRBJ2-1; D uncertain. The germline gives CDR1 DFQATT, CDR2 SNEGSKA (reference sequence). This CDR3 region has 13 residues. Trimming took off 3 bases at V and 3 bases at J, with 9 bases between the two ends.

This clone was counted ten times or more. V and J are TRBV18 and TRBJ2-5; 7 bases line up with TRBD1. This CDR3 contains 15 residues. Germline CDR1 is KGHSH and CDR2 is LQKENI. Trimming cost V 2 bases and J 5 bases; bases outside gene matches: 8. CDR3 in amino acids: CASSPVSGGRETQYF. The CDR3 bases are TGTGCCAGCTCACCAGTATCAGGGGGTCGTGAGACCCAGTACTTC. Using reference TRBV18 and TRBJ2-5 for the parts outside the CDR3, the full variable domain is NAGVMQNPRHLVRRRGQEARLRCSPMKGHSHVYWYRQLPEEGLKFMVYLQKENIIDESGMPKERFSAEFPKEGPSILRIQQVVRGDSAAYFCASSPVSGGRETQYFGPGTRLLVL.

On this clone: A much more abundant neighbour one base away suggests this may be a read error. Other DNA variants within this sample encode the same CDR3. The rearrangement links TRBV2 to TRBJ2-2; TRBD1 might be the D (6 bases). This CDR3 has 15 residues. Germline assignment: CDR1 SNHLY and CDR2 FYNNEI. CDR3: CASRETGMNTGELFF. The CDR3 region has the DNA TGTGCCAGCAGGGAGACAGGAATGAACACCGGGGAGTTGTTTTTT.

Details on this clone: A read error may explain this, as a much larger clone is one base away. This chain joins TRBV6-2 or TRBV6-3 and TRBJ2-1, with TRBD2 matching over 12 bases. The CDR3 is 17 amino acids. Germline CDR1 and CDR2: MNHEY and SVGEGT. DNA for the CDR3: TGTGCCATCAGTTATGCTAGCGGGGGGGCATCCTACAATGAGCAGTTCTTC. Its translation is CAISYASGGASYNEQFF.

The table lists this clone with many counts. J is TRBJ1-4 and V is TRBV29-1; the D is unclear. Germline-derived CDR1 and CDR2 are SQVTM and ANQGSEA. V dropped 4 bases and J dropped 4 bases, with 7 bases sitting between them. The CDR3 consists of 12 residues. CDR3 nucleotide sequence: TGCAGCGTTGGGGAATATAATGAAAAACTGTTTTTT. This encodes CSVGEYNEKLFF.

Details on this clone: One end of the junction is discordant with germline, which a read error may explain. J is TRBJ2-3 and V is TRBV6-1; D remains ambiguous. In germline, CDR1 is MNHNS, CDR2 SASEGT. This CDR3 has 16 amino acids. Written as DNA, the CDR3 is TGTGCCAGCATTGAACGGTTTGCAGATAACACAGATACGCAGTATTTT. It specifies CASIERFADNTDTQYF.

This clone was observed many times. One end of the junction is discordant with germline, which a read error may explain. The chain couples TRBV11-2 to TRBJ2-5; D remains unclear. CDR1 SGHAT and CDR2 FQNNGV come from the germline V gene. The CDR3 has 13 amino acids. The CDR3 loop reads CTSSLWGKETQYF. The CDR3, as DNA: TGTACCAGCAGCTTATGGGGAAAAGAGACCCAGTACTTC. Drawing the rest from reference TRBV11-2 and TRBJ2-5, the complete variable domain is EAGVAQSPRYKIIEKRQSVAFWCNPISGHATLYWYQQILGQGPKLLIQFQNNGVVDDSQLPKDRFSAERLKGVDSTLKIQPAKLEDSAVYLCTSSLWGKETQYFGPGTRLLVL.

This clone has a count of ten or more. The CDR3 nucleotides are TGTGCCAGTAGCCCGGCGGGCGTAAACTATGGCTACACCTTC. Its translation is CASSPAGVNYGYTF. V and J are TRBV10-3 and TRBJ1-2; the D is unclear. The CDR3 runs 14 residues. V was clipped by 10 bases and J by 2 bases, with 17 bases between them. Germline V gives CDR1 ENHRY, CDR2 SYGVKD.

The sample holds many counts of this clone. This may be a read error: a much more frequent sequence differs by one nucleotide. This sequence joins TRBV30 and TRBJ2-7, with 7 bases aligning to TRBD2. CDR3 size: 13 residues. With 1 base clipped from V and 4 bases from J, the junction kept 4 bases outside the gene matches. Germline CDR1 GTSNPN, CDR2 SVGIG (reference sequence). The CDR3: CAWSAAGEYEQYF. CDR3 sequence (DNA): TGTGCCTGGAGTGCTGCGGGAGAGTACGAGCAGTACTTC.

Comment on this clone: This clone may be a read error of a much larger clone one base away. The chain joins TRBV29-1 to TRBJ1-1, with D maybe TRBD1 (5 bases). Germline values: CDR1 SQVTM, CDR2 ANQGSEA. CDR3 length: 13 residues. The CDR3 reads CIVDKQALTEAFF. The CDR3, as DNA: TGCATCGTTGACAAACAGGCGTTAACTGAAGCTTTCTTT.

This clone was seen many times. This chain links TRBV11-1 with TRBJ2-5; TRBD1 matches 7 bases. Unmatched junction bases numbered 4, after V lost 2 bases and J lost 1 base. Germline CDR1 reads SGHAT; CDR2 reads FQDESV (reference sequence). The CDR3 has 15 residues. The CDR3 nucleotides are TGTGCCAGCAGCTTATTCCGGGACAGCCAAGAGACCCAGTACTTC. Translation gives CASSLFRDSQETQYF.

This clone was seen ten or more times. V is TRBV28 and J is TRBJ2-1, with TRBD2 matching 8 bases. V lost 8 bases and J lost 1; bases outside the gene matches: 7. Germline CDR1 and CDR2: MDHEN and SYDVKM. This CDR3 region has 15 residues. CDR3 sequence (DNA): TGTGCCAGCTGCCCCTTAGCGGGGTCCTACAATGAGCAGTTCTTC. Amino acid sequence: CASCPLAGSYNEQFF.

Points on this clone: This clone may be a read error of a much larger clone one base away. The chain recombines TRBV20-1 with TRBJ2-7, with D uncertain. Trimming left V 5 bases short and J 3 bases short, with 23 bases between. Germline V gene lookup returns CDR1 DFQATT and CDR2 SNEGSKA (reference sequence). This CDR3 contains 16 residues. The CDR3 nucleotides read TGCAGTGCTCAGTCCTACCAGTGTACCTTACTCTACGAGCAGTACTTC. Protein: CSAQSYQCTLLYEQYF.